This TCR beta chain is from a study of T cell responses to AZD1222 COVID-19 vaccine. Study-wide results and caveats: After the peak T cell response, and only then, were repertoires sampled.

Using immunoSEQ multiplex PCR, the repertoire was profiled, and TCRdb retains in-frame clones only, with some absent. The sample has 100,000 to 120,000 clones, roughly 92% seen once. Comments on this clone: Its antigen is not identified.

Sequencing used peripheral blood, obtained 28 days after the second AZD1222 dose. The receptor was derived from an adult who received the AZD1222 COVID-19 vaccine.

CDR3 DNA: TGTGCCAGCAGCTTAGGGCGGTCCTACAATGAGCAGTTCTTC. Amino acid sequence: CASSLGRSYNEQFF. This rearrangement joins TRBV7-2 to TRBJ2-1; D gene uncertain. Deletions cut 1 base from V and 1 base from J, with 5 bases between. The CDR3 has 14 amino acids. Germline V lookup: CDR1 SGHTA, CDR2 FQGNSA.